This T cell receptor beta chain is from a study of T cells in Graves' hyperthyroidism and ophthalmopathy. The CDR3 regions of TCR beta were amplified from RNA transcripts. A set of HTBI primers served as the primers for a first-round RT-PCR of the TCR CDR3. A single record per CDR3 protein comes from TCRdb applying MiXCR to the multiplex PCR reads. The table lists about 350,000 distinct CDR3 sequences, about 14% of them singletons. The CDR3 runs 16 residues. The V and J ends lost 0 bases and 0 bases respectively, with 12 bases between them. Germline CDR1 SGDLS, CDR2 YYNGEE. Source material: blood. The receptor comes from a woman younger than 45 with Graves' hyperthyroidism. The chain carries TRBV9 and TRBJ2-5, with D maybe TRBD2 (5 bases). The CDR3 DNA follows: TGTGCCAGCAGCGTAGGGCTAGCTTTCTACCAAGAGACCCAGTACTTC. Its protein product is CASSVGLAFYQETQYF.